Listed below are T cell receptor beta chains from one sample, sequenced in a study of identical twins. TCRdb re-analysed the 5' RACE reads in MiXCR, keeping a single row per CDR3 protein. The sample consists of hundreds of thousands of distinct CDR3 sequences, 21% of them appearing once. These data were likewise used in another study, on T cells expressing NK-cell markers.

Sequencing was carried out using PBMCs. The receptor source for this set is a woman between 18 and 29 years old in good health. The CDR3 runs from the conserved cysteine through the conserved F or W. The D gene is left open where the match is weak. Only part of the rows carry a size: once, few, many, or a class if the clone is expanded.

clone_size j_call cdr3_length v_call d_call cdr3_aa cdr3_nt
. TRBJ2-7 11 TRBV11-2 . CASSSGTDIDF TGTGCCAGCAGCTCCGGGACCGACATAGACTTC
. TRBJ2-1 13 TRBV10-2 TRBD2 CASRAGGRNEQFF TGCGCCAGCAGAGCGGGGGGAAGGAATGAGCAGTTCTTC
. TRBJ2-5 15 TRBV15 . CATSRDGPYQETQYF TGTGCCACCAGCAGAGATGGGCCGTACCAAGAGACCCAGTACTTC
many TRBJ1-1 13 TRBV20-1 . CSAPRVLNTEAFF TGCAGTGCCCCTAGGGTGTTGAACACTGAAGCTTTCTTT
few TRBJ2-5 13 TRBV12-3/TRBV12-4 . CASSSQGTGTQYF TGTGCCAGCAGTTCCCAGGGTACGGGGACCCAGTACTTC
few TRBJ2-1 16 TRBV7-2 . CASSSHGRSSYNEQFF TGTGCCAGCAGCTCCCATGGGCGAAGCTCCTACAATGAGCAGTTCTTC
. TRBJ2-5 13 TRBV5-1 . CASSRSFAETQYF TGCGCCAGCAGTCGGTCCTTTGCGGAGACCCAGTACTTC
. TRBJ2-3 16 TRBV7-8 TRBD2 CASSSILRGGPDTQYF TGTGCCAGCAGCTCCATTTTGCGGGGGGGTCCAGATACGCAGTATTTT
few TRBJ2-6 16 TRBV12-3/TRBV12-4 . CASTPGPNSGANVLTF TGTGCCAGCACTCCGGGACCGAACTCTGGGGCCAACGTCCTGACTTTC
many TRBJ2-1 11 TRBV15 . CATRQINEQFF TGTGCCACCCGACAAATCAATGAGCAGTTCTTC
. TRBJ2-3 18 TRBV30 TRBD1 CAWSIALRDREPADTQYF TGTGCCTGGAGTATCGCCCTCCGGGACAGGGAACCGGCGGATACGCAGTATTTT
. TRBJ2-1 15 TRBV3-1 . CASSQKGSARNEQFF TGTGCCAGCAGCCAAAAGGGGTCTGCCCGCAATGAGCAGTTCTTC
few TRBJ2-1 13 TRBV27 TRBD2 CASSLGLAVEQFF TGTGCCAGCAGTTTGGGACTAGCGGTTGAGCAGTTCTTC
few TRBJ2-3 11 TRBV7-8 . CASSLVATQYF TGTGCCAGCAGCTTAGTTGCTACGCAGTATTTT
few TRBJ2-5 12 TRBV29-1 . CSVEAGTRTQYF TGCAGCGTTGAGGCTGGCACCCGAACCCAGTACTTC
few TRBJ1-4 14 TRBV6-1 . CASRGGVRREKLFF TGTGCCAGCAGGGGGGGGGTCAGGCGTGAAAAACTGTTTTTT
many TRBJ2-2 16 TRBV5-6 . CASSLVSGGDTGELFF TGTGCCAGCAGCTTGGTGTCGGGGGGCGACACCGGGGAGCTGTTTTTT
. TRBJ1-1 15 TRBV5-1 . CASSLQPELNTEAFF TGCGCCAGCAGCTTGCAACCCGAGCTGAACACTGAAGCTTTCTTT
. TRBJ2-7 15 TRBV5-1 TRBD1 CASSSRDSQIGEQYF TGCGCCAGCAGCTCCAGGGACAGCCAAATAGGCGAGCAGTACTTC
. TRBJ1-1 10 TRBV12-3/TRBV12-4 . CASKNTEAFF TGTGCCAGCAAAAACACTGAAGCTTTCTTT
. TRBJ2-7 14 TRBV9 TRBD2 CASSAGGRSYEQYF TGTGCCAGCAGCGCGGGGGGGCGTTCCTACGAGCAGTACTTC
. TRBJ2-2 15 TRBV15 TRBD2 CATASGIRSTGELFF TGTGCCACCGCCAGCGGGATACGTAGCACCGGGGAGCTGTTTTTT
few TRBJ2-3 17 TRBV7-2 TRBD2 CASSLGPSGRSSNTQYF TGTGCCAGCAGCTTAGGTCCTAGCGGGAGGTCGTCGAATACGCAGTATTTT
. TRBJ2-5 15 TRBV25-1 TRBD2 CASSFAGGGQETQYF TGTGCCAGCAGCTTTGCGGGGGGGGGACAAGAGACCCAGTACTTC
few TRBJ2-1 13 TRBV5-1 TRBD2 CASSLDVAGEQFF TGCGCCAGCAGCTTGGACGTAGCGGGGGAGCAGTTCTTC
many TRBJ2-3 14 TRBV20-1 . CSARRGGGADTQYF TGCAGTGCTAGACGGGGAGGGGGGGCAGATACGCAGTATTTT
few TRBJ2-4 12 TRBV7-9 . CASSQIRYLQYF TGTGCCAGCAGCCAAATCCGGTACCTTCAGTACTTC
many TRBJ2-3 14 TRBV12-3/TRBV12-4 TRBD2 CASSTSVSTDTQYF TGTGCCAGCAGCACTAGCGTATCCACAGATACGCAGTATTTT
once TRBJ2-7 12 TRBV20-1 . CSALDRVNEQYF TGCAGTGCTCTCGACAGAGTGAACGAGCAGTACTTC
few TRBJ1-4 15 TRBV6-1 . CASGRVNRRSEKLFF TGTGCCAGCGGTAGGGTTAACAGGAGGAGTGAAAAACTGTTTTTT
. TRBJ1-4 14 TRBV9 . CASSVDPRGEKLFF TGTGCCAGCAGCGTAGACCCAAGAGGTGAAAAACTGTTTTTT
. TRBJ2-1 15 TRBV19 TRBD2 CASSPTSGSFDEQFF TGTGCCAGTAGTCCCACTAGCGGGAGCTTCGATGAGCAGTTCTTC
many TRBJ1-1 14 TRBV5-1 TRBD1 CASSMTGLSTEAFF TGCGCCAGCAGCATGACAGGGTTGAGCACTGAAGCTTTCTTT
. TRBJ1-2 11 TRBV12-3/TRBV12-4 . CASSPQSGYTF TGTGCCAGCAGTCCCCAAAGTGGCTACACCTTC
few TRBJ2-7 14 TRBV12-3/TRBV12-4 . CASSRDSLAYEQYF TGTGCCAGCAGTCGGGACTCCCTGGCCTACGAGCAGTACTTC
. TRBJ2-1 18 TRBV7-6 TRBD2 CASSLTQGLAGGSNEQFF TGTGCCAGCAGCCTTACTCAGGGTCTAGCGGGAGGCTCGAATGAGCAGTTCTTC
many TRBJ2-3 14 TRBV5-5 . CASSFETMVDTQYF TGTGCCAGCAGCTTTGAGACTATGGTAGATACGCAGTATTTT
few TRBJ2-1 13 TRBV7-9 . CASSLGEGNEQFF TGTGCCAGCAGCTTAGGAGAAGGGAATGAGCAGTTCTTC
. TRBJ1-4 13 TRBV29-1 . CSVSTGTNEKLFF TGCAGCGTTTCAACAGGAACTAATGAAAAACTGTTTTTT
few TRBJ2-7 14 TRBV20-1 . CSARGRRDLYEQYF TGCAGTGCTAGAGGCCGCAGGGACCTCTACGAGCAGTACTTC
many TRBJ1-2 13 TRBV12-3/TRBV12-4 . CASSPDPVRGYTF TGTGCCAGCAGTCCGGACCCGGTGAGGGGCTACACCTTC
few TRBJ2-3 16 TRBV7-9 TRBD1 CASSLYFGTGADTQYF TGTGCCAGCAGCTTATATTTCGGGACAGGGGCAGATACGCAGTATTTT
. TRBJ2-5 14 TRBV20-1 . CSAPSRQQQETQYF TGCAGTGCTCCGAGTCGACAGCAACAAGAGACCCAGTACTTC
few TRBJ2-1 12 TRBV12-3/TRBV12-4 TRBD2 CASTVGGDEQFF TGTGCCAGCACTGTCGGGGGGGATGAGCAGTTCTTC
. TRBJ2-1 14 TRBV20-1 . CSARDWRNYNEQFF TGCAGTGCTAGAGATTGGCGCAATTACAATGAGCAGTTCTTC
many TRBJ2-1 10 TRBV7-9 . CASSLAEQFF TGCGCCAGCAGTCTGGCAGAGCAGTTCTTC
. TRBJ1-1 14 TRBV6-5 . CATRYKGSNTEAFF TGTGCCACCAGGTATAAGGGCTCGAACACTGAAGCTTTCTTT
few TRBJ2-5 14 TRBV20-1 . CSASHRDRQETQYF TGCAGTGCTAGTCACCGGGACCGCCAAGAGACCCAGTACTTC
many TRBJ1-5 14 TRBV20-1 TRBD1 CSGTTGGGNQPQHF TGCAGTGGAACGACAGGGGGTGGCAATCAGCCCCAGCATTTT
. TRBJ2-2 16 TRBV5-6 . CASLLVTGTGTGELFF TGTGCCAGTCTCCTCGTAACAGGGACCGGCACCGGGGAGCTGTTTTTT
few TRBJ1-1 15 TRBV12-3/TRBV12-4 TRBD1 CASSTAKTGGDEAFF TGTGCCAGCAGCACAGCAAAGACAGGGGGCGATGAAGCTTTCTTT
. TRBJ2-3 16 TRBV20-1 TRBD2 CSAGPGLAGITDTQYF TGCAGTGCTGGGCCCGGGCTAGCGGGAATCACAGATACGCAGTATTTT
. TRBJ2-5 14 TRBV6-1 . CASSTLRQGETQYF TGTGCCAGCAGCACCCTACGCCAGGGAGAGACCCAGTACTTC
. TRBJ1-4 16 TRBV7-2 . CASSLARAGVGEKLFF TGTGCCAGCAGCTTAGCGCGTGCAGGGGTGGGTGAAAAACTGTTTTTT
few TRBJ2-7 12 TRBV29-1 TRBD2 CSVAGTSDEQYF TGCAGCGTTGCCGGGACTAGCGACGAGCAGTACTTC
. TRBJ2-1 12 TRBV29-1 . CSGQKPHGEQFF TGCAGCGGGCAAAAACCCCACGGTGAGCAGTTCTTC
. TRBJ2-7 16 TRBV20-1 TRBD2 CSARPAQSGSSGEQYF TGCAGTGCTAGGCCCGCCCAGAGCGGGAGTTCTGGCGAGCAGTACTTC